This TCR beta chain was sequenced in a study of T-cell memory formation after mild COVID-19. Study results and caveats: The main location of contracting CD4+ clones was CM and EM, and that of contracting CD8+ clones was EMRA. Memory cells collected pre-infection included some clones that later responded, suggesting cross-reactive memory joined. Second-wave clones reaching peak frequency on day 37 lacked confirmed SARS-CoV-2 specificity.

Turning to this clonotype: What it binds is not known.

The germline V and J ends were trimmed by 4 bases and 9 bases, with 13 bases remaining between them. The CDR3 runs to 14 residues. CDR1 is MDHEN, CDR2 SYDVKM, per germline. Sample barcodes and UMIs were carried by the TCR alpha and TCR beta cDNA libraries that 5'RACE generated with constant-segment primers. One entry per CDR3 protein, called by TCRdb with MiXCR from the 5' RACE reads. The data show about 270,000 distinct CDR3 sequences, around 16% seen once. The gene calls are TRBV28 and TRBJ1-6, with a weak D call TRBD1 (6 bases). This receptor was taken from a young man who had mild COVID-19 (a few samples of this study predate the infection). Cell type and time point are not known. The material sequenced was PBMCs or a T cell subset sorted from them (not recorded which). Here the CDR3 DNA reads TGTGCCAGCAGTTCCCACAGGGAGGGTTCACCCCTCCACTTT. Translating it yields CASSSHREGSPLHF.